One and the same sample provided the 5 T cell receptor beta chains below, sequenced in a study of PD-1 blockade in classical Hodgkin lymphoma. TCRdb's table, derived via immunoSEQ multiplex PCR, lists solely in-frame clones and lacks some. The table lists tens of thousands of clones, about 91% of them singletons. The time point denotes: newly diagnosed, previously untreated cHL patient sample. Thawed PBMCs were the source of CD4+ T cells, purified by magnetic negative selection. The specimen sequenced was CD4+ T cells from blood. The receptors stem from a human donor with classical Hodgkin lymphoma.

CDR3 DNA: TGTGCCAGCAGCTTAGTTCGGCACCAAGAGACCCAGTACTTC. Its translation is CASSLVRHQETQYF. The genes are TRBV11-3 and TRBJ2-5; no reliable D call. From germline, CDR1 is SGHNT and CDR2 YENEEA. This CDR3 has 14 amino acids. V was cut by 1 base and J by 0 bases, with 6 bases left in between.

The chain carries TRBV5-1 and TRBJ2-7, with D possibly TRBD2 on 6 matching bases. The V and J ends lost 5 bases and 3 bases respectively, with 24 bases between them. The CDR3 is 17 residues long. Germline V lookup: CDR1 SGHRS, CDR2 YFSETQ. The CDR3 nucleotides are TGCGCCAGCAGTGACTATCCGCTAGCGCTGGGGGACTACGAGCAGTACTTC. Protein product: CASSDYPLALGDYEQYF.

The chain is built from TRBV6-6 and TRBJ2-3; D may be TRBD1 (6 bases). The CDR3 contains 12 residues. Germline V gene lookup returns CDR1 MNHNY and CDR2 SVGAGI (reference sequence). V was pared by 2 bases and J by 11 bases, with 11 bases between. The DNA of the CDR3 is TGTGCCAGCAGTTACACACAGGGAAAGCAGTATTTT. Its protein product is CASSYTQGKQYF.

V gene TRBV5-1 combines with J gene TRBJ2-1; TRBD2 matches 11 bases. The J segment lost 8 bases and the V segment lost 7 bases, leaving 11 bases of the junction unmatched. Germline assignment: CDR1 SGHRS and CDR2 YFSETQ. The CDR3 has 15 residues. The CDR3 DNA follows: TGCGCCAGCTCCTTTGATAGCGGGAGGGCAGATGAGCAGTTCTTC. Protein: CASSFDSGRADEQFF.

V and J are TRBV20-1 and TRBJ2-5, with D perhaps matching TRBD2 (6 bases). V was shortened by 6 bases and J by 11 bases, with 13 bases between the two germline ends. Germline loops: CDR1 DFQATT, CDR2 SNEGSKA (reference sequence). The CDR3 spans 10 residues. In DNA, the CDR3 is TGCAGTGCCACCCGGGACTCGCAGTACTTC. The encoded protein is CSATRDSQYF.